This T cell receptor (beta chain) appears in the sequencing data of a study of T cell responses to AZD1222 COVID-19 vaccine. Clones were read by immunoSEQ multiplex PCR, and TCRdb kept only the in-frame ones, dropping some. In the table there are 150,000 to 200,000 clones, around 89% of which are singletons. Per germline, CDR1 SGHRS and CDR2 YFSETQ. The ends lost 0 bases at V and 3 bases at J; junction bases unmatched: 5. The CDR3 is made up of 15 amino acids. The receptor was isolated from an adult who received the AZD1222 COVID-19 vaccine. The chain uses TRBV5-1 and TRBJ2-5, with TRBD2 matching over 7 bases. The input for sequencing was peripheral blood, taken 28 days after the second AZD1222 dose. The CDR3 DNA sequence: TGCGCCAGCAGCTTGGTAGCGGGTGGTAAAGAGACCCAGTACTTC. Translating it yields CASSLVAGGKETQYF.